The 29 T cell receptor beta chains below all came from one sample that was sequenced in a study of blood T cell repertoires in COVID-19. Sequenced by immunoSEQ multiplex PCR; TCRdb stores in-frame clones only, minus some. The sample yields fewer than 500,000 clones, 70% to 90% seen once. Input material: peripheral blood. The source is a man between 18 and 29 years old with COVID-19, enrolled during active disease.

The chain joins TRBV19 to TRBJ2-1, with TRBD2 matching 8 bases. There are 17 residues in the CDR3. Trimming removed 4 bases from V and 0 bases from J; junction bases left unmatched: 8. Germline V lookup: CDR1 LNHDA, CDR2 SQIVND (reference sequence). The CDR3 spells CASSNHMGLGSYNEQFF. In DNA form, the CDR3 reads TGTGCCAGTAGTAACCATATGGGACTAGGCTCCTACAATGAGCAGTTCTTC. Drawing the rest from reference TRBV19 and TRBJ2-1, the complete variable domain is DGGITQSPKYLFRKEGQNVTLSCEQNLNHDAMYWYRQDPGQGLRLIYYSQIVNDFQKGDIAEGYSVSREKKESFPLTVTSAQKNPTAFYLCASSNHMGLGSYNEQFFGPGTRLTVL.

V usage is TRBV9 and J usage is TRBJ2-1; D might be TRBD2 (5 bases). The CDR3 sequence is 15 residues long. The V gene lost 4 bases and the J gene lost 4 bases, with 15 bases spanning the gap. Germline CDR1 is SGDLS and CDR2 is YYNGEE. The CDR3 here is CASSPGGTPYNEQFF. CDR3 in DNA: TGTGCCAGCAGCCCCGGAGGAACACCATACAATGAGCAGTTCTTC.

This chain connects TRBV30 to TRBJ1-3; 7 bases fit TRBD1. Looked up from germline, CDR1 is GTSNPN and CDR2 is SVGIG (reference sequence). CDR3 length: 16 residues. Trimming at V came to 3 bases and at J to 3 bases, leaving 11 bases not matched to a gene. CDR3 protein: CAWSQRRQGDGNTIYF. CDR3 DNA sequence: TGTGCCTGGAGCCAAAGGAGACAGGGAGATGGAAACACCATATATTTT.

The chain has TRBV15 and TRBJ2-1; D may be TRBD1 (5 bases). CDR1 is LNHNV, CDR2 YYDKDF, per germline (reference sequence). The CDR3 is 14 residues long. The V end was cut by 0 bases, the J end by 6 bases, with 9 bases between. CDR3 in amino acids: CATSREAGRNEQFF. Here the CDR3 DNA reads TGTGCCACCAGCAGAGAGGCAGGGCGCAATGAGCAGTTCTTC.

This chain uses TRBV5-6 with TRBJ1-5; 7 bases agree with TRBD1. With 2 bases clipped from V and 7 bases from J, the junction kept 6 bases outside the gene matches. The CDR3 covers 14 residues. Germline V gene lookup returns CDR1 SGHDT and CDR2 YYEEEE. The CDR3 sequence is CASSLYRGRQPQHF. As DNA, the CDR3 is TGTGCCAGCAGCTTATACAGGGGACGGCAGCCCCAGCATTTT.

The chain recombines TRBV7-9 with TRBJ1-1; D perhaps matches TRBD1 (6 bases). This CDR3 spans 16 amino acids. V was shortened by 3 bases and J by 5 bases, with 19 bases between the two germline ends. Germline CDR1 reads SEHNR; CDR2 reads FQNEAQ (reference sequence). The CDR3 region has the DNA TGTGCCAGCAGCTTTTTCCCAATACAGGGAGAAACTGAAGCTTTCTTT. It yields the protein CASSFFPIQGETEAFF.

V usage is TRBV5-1 and J usage is TRBJ2-3; 7 bases align to TRBD2. The CDR3 is 17 amino acids. Germline CDR1 is SGHRS and CDR2 is YFSETQ. The ends lost 4 bases at V and 0 bases at J; junction bases unmatched: 11. CDR3 protein: CASSPLGGVASTDTQYF. For the CDR3, the DNA is TGCGCCAGCAGCCCTCTGGGAGGGGTCGCTAGCACAGATACGCAGTATTTT.

The chain links TRBV29-1 to TRBJ1-1, with unresolved D. This CDR3 spans 13 amino acids. Germline values: CDR1 SQVTM, CDR2 ANQGSEA. The V gene lost 2 bases and the J gene lost 0 bases, with 7 bases spanning the gap. The CDR3 DNA reads TGCAGCGTTGAACTACAGATGAACACTGAAGCTTTCTTT. The encoded protein is CSVELQMNTEAFF.

The chain joins TRBV6-5 to TRBJ2-3; 9 nucleotides line up with TRBD2. Germline V gives CDR1 MNHEY, CDR2 SVGAGI. V shed 6 bases and J 8 bases; nucleotides not matched to a gene: 12. The CDR3 has 15 residues. The CDR3 protein is CASSTSRGSGGTQYF. Written as DNA, the CDR3 is TGTGCCAGCAGCACCTCCCGCGGTAGCGGGGGTACGCAGTATTTT.

The J gene is TRBJ2-5, the V gene TRBV6-6; no reliable D call. Germline CDR1 and CDR2: MNHNY and SVGAGI (reference sequence). V lost 6 bases to trimming and J lost 1 base, with 12 bases between them. This CDR3 spans 14 amino acids. The CDR3 loop is CASRIGSSQETQYF. CDR3 coding DNA: TGTGCCAGCAGAATCGGGTCTAGCCAAGAGACCCAGTACTTC.

The chain joins TRBV12-5 to TRBJ1-2; the D gene is possibly TRBD1 (6 bases). Germline lookup yields CDR1 LGHNT and CDR2 FRNRAP. Trimming took 6 bases from V and 4 from J, leaving 12 bases between them. The CDR3 is 13 residues long. The CDR3 here is CASGTGQSYGYTF. The DNA for the CDR3 is TGTGCTAGTGGCACCGGACAGAGCTATGGCTACACCTTC.

The chain employs TRBV11-3 and TRBJ2-5; tentative D call: TRBD2 (5 bases). Germline loops: CDR1 SGHNT, CDR2 YENEEA. CDR3 length equals 14 residues. The V gene lost 5 bases and the J gene lost 5 bases, with 15 bases spanning the gap. DNA of the CDR3: TGTGCCAGCAGCCTCAGCGGAGGTGGGGAGACCCAGTACTTC. It specifies CASSLSGGGETQYF.

This rearrangement joins TRBV29-1 to TRBJ2-3, with a weak D call TRBD2 (5 bases). Trimming removed 4 bases at V and 2 bases at J, with 13 bases between. The germline V gene encodes CDR1 SQVTM and CDR2 ANQGSEA. The CDR3 loop spans 14 amino acids. The CDR3 sequence: CSVGVGEITDTQYF. The CDR3 DNA sequence: TGCAGCGTTGGGGTGGGAGAAATCACAGATACGCAGTATTTT.

The gene calls are TRBV6-5 and TRBJ2-5; 8 bases agree with TRBD1. The CDR3 runs 15 residues. The ends lost 0 bases at V and 4 bases at J; junction bases unmatched: 4. Germline V gives CDR1 MNHEY, CDR2 SVGAGI. The CDR3 bases are TGTGCCAGCAGTTACTCTGGGCAGGGGGCAGAGACCCAGTACTTC. Protein sequence: CASSYSGQGAETQYF.

V usage is TRBV5-1 and J usage is TRBJ2-1; perhaps TRBD1 as D (6 bases). This CDR3 spans 13 amino acids. Germline lookup yields CDR1 SGHRS and CDR2 YFSETQ. V gave up 0 bases and J gave up 10 bases, with 11 bases separating them. In DNA, the CDR3 is TGCGCCAGCAGCTTGGCGGTCCAGGGGGAGCAGTTCTTC. Translating gives CASSLAVQGEQFF. The variable domain in full, with the rest retrieved from reference TRBV5-1 and TRBJ2-1, is KAGVTQTPRYLIKTRGQQVTLSCSPISGHRSVSWYQQTPGQGLQFLFEYFSETQRNKGNFPGRFSGRQFSNSRSEMNVSTLELGDSALYLCASSLAVQGEQFFGPGTRLTVL.

The chain has TRBV5-4 and TRBJ1-2, with D possibly matching TRBD1 (6 bases). Trimming left V 0 bases short and J 7 bases short, with 13 bases between. Germline V gives CDR1 SGHNT, CDR2 YYREEE (reference sequence). The CDR3 has 14 residues. The CDR3 DNA reads as TGTGCCAGCAGCTTGGCCTGGGGGGGCAGTGGCTACACCTTC. Encoded protein: CASSLAWGGSGYTF.

The genes are TRBV12-5 and TRBJ1-1, with D perhaps matching TRBD1 (5 bases). Germline V gene data show CDR1 as LGHNT and CDR2 as FRNRAP. V lost 6 bases to trimming and J lost 5 bases, with 16 bases between them. The CDR3 contains 14 residues. The CDR3 loop reads CASGPAGGNTEAFF. As DNA, the CDR3 is TGTGCTAGTGGCCCCGCTGGGGGGAATACTGAAGCTTTCTTT.

The chain uses TRBV28 and TRBJ1-6, with a tentative D call TRBD1 (5 bases). Germline lookup yields CDR1 MDHEN and CDR2 SYDVKM. V was cut by 8 bases and J by 11 bases, with 7 bases left in between. The CDR3 is made up of 10 amino acids. CDR3 DNA sequence: TGTGCCAGCGGGGGGGCACCCCTCCACTTT. This gives the protein CASGGAPLHF.

The CDR3 spells CASSTLRTGPYTDTQYF. CDR3 bases: TGTGCCAGCAGCACACTAAGGACAGGGCCTTACACAGATACGCAGTATTTT. The V gene is TRBV5-5, the J gene TRBJ2-3; TRBD1 agrees at 8 bases. CDR1 and CDR2 (germline): SGHKS, YYEKEE (reference sequence). CDR3 length equals 17 residues. V shed 4 bases, J shed 2 bases, and the junction held 12 bases outside the gene matches.

The chain links TRBV9 to TRBJ1-4; a weak D match, TRBD1 (5 bases). V dropped 3 bases and J dropped 6 bases, with 18 bases sitting between them. Germline V gene sequence: CDR1 SGDLS, CDR2 YYNGEE. The CDR3 is 16 amino acids. The CDR3 here is CASSATTGTDDEKLFF. CDR3 DNA sequence: TGTGCCAGCAGCGCAACGACCGGGACTGACGATGAAAAACTGTTTTTT.

The V call is TRBV14, the J call TRBJ2-2, with TRBD2 as a possible D gene (5 bases). There are 14 residues in the CDR3. Germline V gives CDR1 SGHDN, CDR2 FVKESK. The V gene lost 7 bases and the J gene lost 4 bases, with 13 bases spanning the gap. The CDR3 bases are TGTGCCAGCAAACCGGAGGAGTTCACCGGGGAGCTGTTTTTT. Its protein is CASKPEEFTGELFF.

The chain recombines TRBV6-2 or TRBV6-3 with TRBJ1-2, with 10 bases matching TRBD1. Germline trimming cut 5 bases from V and 2 bases from J; bases unmatched to any gene: 5. CDR1 and CDR2 (germline): MNHEY, SVGEGT. The CDR3 contains 15 residues. The CDR3 nucleotides read TGTGCCAGCAGTCGAAGACAGGGGGCCAACTATGGCTACACCTTC. It yields the protein CASSRRQGANYGYTF.

V is TRBV14 and J is TRBJ2-3, with D tentatively TRBD2 (7 bases). Trimming took off 4 bases at V and 6 bases at J, with 17 bases between the two ends. CDR3 length: 15 residues. Germline-derived CDR1 and CDR2 are SGHDN and FVKESK. CDR3 coding DNA: TGTGCCAGCAGCCTCCCCGGGGGGCCCTGGGATACGCAGTATTTT. Translated: CASSLPGGPWDTQYF.

This clone was seen a few times. This chain joins TRBV4-1 and TRBJ2-5; a possible D gene is TRBD2 (6 bases). Trimming left V 0 bases short and J 2 bases short, with 7 bases between. The CDR3 runs to 14 residues. From germline, CDR1 is MGHRA and CDR2 YSYEKL. The CDR3 spells CASSQEAGQETQYF. Here the CDR3 DNA reads TGCGCCAGCAGCCAAGAGGCGGGGCAAGAGACCCAGTACTTC.

CDR3 loop: CASSRSRGYNEQFF. Written as DNA, the CDR3 is TGTGCCAGCAGCAGGTCGAGAGGCTACAATGAGCAGTTCTTC. V and J are TRBV3-1 (or the pseudogene TRBV3-2) and TRBJ2-1; D remains ambiguous. The CDR3 spans 14 residues. The germline CDR1 and CDR2 sequences are LGHDT and YNNKEL (reference sequence). Trimming pared 5 bases from V and 3 bases from J, leaving 11 bases between.

V is TRBV5-6 and J is TRBJ1-4; no definite D call. The V gene lost 4 bases and the J gene lost 0 bases, with 13 bases spanning the gap. CDR3 length: 16 residues. Germline CDR1 and CDR2: SGHDT and YYEEEE. The CDR3 spells CASSRRGLATNEKLFF. In DNA, the CDR3 is TGTGCCAGCAGCAGGCGTGGGCTTGCAACTAATGAAAAACTGTTTTTT.

This clone was seen once. This chain joins TRBV11-2 and TRBJ2-6; 9 nucleotides match TRBD1. This CDR3 is 18 amino acids long. The germline V gene has CDR1 SGHAT and CDR2 FQNNGV. The V and J ends lost 4 bases and 2 bases, in that order; junction bases with no gene match: 9. The CDR3, as DNA: TGTGCCAGCAGCTCCATCCGGGACAGGGACACTGGGGCCAACGTCCTGACTTTC. Protein sequence: CASSSIRDRDTGANVLTF.

The chain recombines TRBV30 with TRBJ2-1, with D perhaps matching TRBD2 (6 bases). Germline V gives CDR1 GTSNPN, CDR2 SVGIG (reference sequence). CDR3 length: 13 residues. Trimming shortened V by 7 bases and J by 8 bases, and 18 bases separated the two germline ends. DNA for the CDR3: TGTGCCTACTCGGGAGTGGTCGTGTATGAGCAGTTCTTC. Translating gives CAYSGVVVYEQFF.

The V call is TRBV3-1 (or the pseudogene TRBV3-2), the J call TRBJ2-1, with D tentatively TRBD2 (5 bases). The germline V gene has CDR1 LGHDT and CDR2 YNNKEL (reference sequence). The V end lost 1 base, the J end lost 7 bases, and 14 bases lay between the germline ends. This CDR3 region has 15 residues. The CDR3 region has the DNA TGTGCCAGCAGCCAAGGGCCCGCTAGCCCGAATGAGCAGTTCTTC. This codes for CASSQGPASPNEQFF.